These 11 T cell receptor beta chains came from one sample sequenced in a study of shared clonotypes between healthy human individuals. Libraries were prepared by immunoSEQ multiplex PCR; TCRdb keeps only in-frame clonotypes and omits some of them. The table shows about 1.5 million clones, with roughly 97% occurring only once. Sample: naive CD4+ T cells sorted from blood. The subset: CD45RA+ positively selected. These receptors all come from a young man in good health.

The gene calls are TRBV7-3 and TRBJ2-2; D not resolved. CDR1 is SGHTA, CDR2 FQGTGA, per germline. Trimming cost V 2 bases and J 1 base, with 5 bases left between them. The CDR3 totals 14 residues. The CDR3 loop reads CASSLYENTGELFF. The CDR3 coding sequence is TGTGCCAGCAGCTTATATGAGAACACCGGGGAGCTGTTTTTT.

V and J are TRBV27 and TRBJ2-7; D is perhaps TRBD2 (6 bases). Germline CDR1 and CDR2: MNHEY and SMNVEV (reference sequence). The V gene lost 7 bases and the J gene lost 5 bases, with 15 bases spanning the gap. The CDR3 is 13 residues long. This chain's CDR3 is CASKLPRGNEQYF. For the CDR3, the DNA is TGTGCCAGCAAACTCCCCCGGGGGAACGAGCAGTACTTC.

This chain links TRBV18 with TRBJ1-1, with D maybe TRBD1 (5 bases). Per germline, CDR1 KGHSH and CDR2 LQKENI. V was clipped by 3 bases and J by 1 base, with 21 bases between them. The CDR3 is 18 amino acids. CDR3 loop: CASSPSMGGLSSNTEAFF. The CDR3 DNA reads TGTGCCAGCTCACCGTCGATGGGGGGTCTATCTTCGAACACTGAAGCTTTCTTT.

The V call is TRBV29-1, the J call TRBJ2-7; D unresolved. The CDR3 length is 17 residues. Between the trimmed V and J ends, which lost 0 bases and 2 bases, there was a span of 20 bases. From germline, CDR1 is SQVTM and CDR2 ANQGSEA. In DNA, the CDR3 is TGCAGCGTTGAAGATGGGATGTCCCCAAGTTCCCCCTACGAGCAGTACTTC. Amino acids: CSVEDGMSPSSPYEQYF.

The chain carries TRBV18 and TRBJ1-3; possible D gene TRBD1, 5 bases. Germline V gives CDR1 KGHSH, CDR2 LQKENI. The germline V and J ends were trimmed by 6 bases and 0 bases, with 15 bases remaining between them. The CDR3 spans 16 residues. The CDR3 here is CASSLTGGISGNTIYF. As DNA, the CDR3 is TGTGCCAGCTCGCTTACGGGGGGGATCTCTGGAAACACCATATATTTT.

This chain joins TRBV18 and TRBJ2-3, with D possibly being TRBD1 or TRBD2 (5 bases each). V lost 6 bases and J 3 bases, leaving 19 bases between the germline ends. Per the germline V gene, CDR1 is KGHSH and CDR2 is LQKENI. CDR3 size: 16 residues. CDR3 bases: TGTGCCAGCTCCCTTCTAGGGGACCGGAGGACAGATACGCAGTATTTT. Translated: CASSLLGDRRTDTQYF. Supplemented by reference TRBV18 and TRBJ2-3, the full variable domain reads NAGVMQNPRHLVRRRGQEARLRCSPMKGHSHVYWYRQLPEEGLKFMVYLQKENIIDESGMPKERFSAEFPKEGPSILRIQQVVRGDSAAYFCASSLLGDRRTDTQYFGPGTRLTVL.

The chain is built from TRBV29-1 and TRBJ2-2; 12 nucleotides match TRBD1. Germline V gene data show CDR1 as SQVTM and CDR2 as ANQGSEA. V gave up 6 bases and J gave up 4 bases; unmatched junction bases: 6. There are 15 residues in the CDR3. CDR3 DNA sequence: TGCAGCGTCTCGGGACAGGGGGCCGGCACCGGGGAGCTGTTTTTT. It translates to CSVSGQGAGTGELFF.

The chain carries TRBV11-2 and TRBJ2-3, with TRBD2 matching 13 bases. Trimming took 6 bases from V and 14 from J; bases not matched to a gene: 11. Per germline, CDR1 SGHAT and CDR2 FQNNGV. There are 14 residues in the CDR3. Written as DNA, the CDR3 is TGTGCCAGCAGACTAGCGGGAGGGCCCTCGGGGTGGTATTTT. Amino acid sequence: CASRLAGGPSGWYF. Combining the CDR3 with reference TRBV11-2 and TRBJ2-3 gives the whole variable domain EAGVAQSPRYKIIEKRQSVAFWCNPISGHATLYWYQQILGQGPKLLIQFQNNGVVDDSQLPKDRFSAERLKGVDSTLKIQPAKLEDSAVYLCASRLAGGPSGWYFGPGTRLTVL.

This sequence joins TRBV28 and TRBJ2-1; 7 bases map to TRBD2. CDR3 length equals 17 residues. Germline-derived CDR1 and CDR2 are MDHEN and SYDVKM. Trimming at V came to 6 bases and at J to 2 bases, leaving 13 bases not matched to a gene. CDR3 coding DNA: TGTGCCAGCAGACAGAACGAGCGGGGTTTGCCCTACAATGAGCAGTTCTTC. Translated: CASRQNERGLPYNEQFF.

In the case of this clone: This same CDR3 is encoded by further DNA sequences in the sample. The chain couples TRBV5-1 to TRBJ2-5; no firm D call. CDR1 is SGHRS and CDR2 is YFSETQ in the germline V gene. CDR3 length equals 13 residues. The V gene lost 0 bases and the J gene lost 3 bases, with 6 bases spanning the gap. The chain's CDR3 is CASSLVPEETQYF. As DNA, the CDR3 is TGCGCCAGCAGCTTGGTTCCAGAAGAGACCCAGTACTTC.

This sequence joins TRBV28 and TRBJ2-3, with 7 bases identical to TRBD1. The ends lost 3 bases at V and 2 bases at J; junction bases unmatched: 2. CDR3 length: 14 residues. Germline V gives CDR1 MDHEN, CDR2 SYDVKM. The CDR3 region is CASSFGTDTDTQYF. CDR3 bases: TGTGCCAGCAGTTTTGGGACAGACACAGATACGCAGTATTTT.